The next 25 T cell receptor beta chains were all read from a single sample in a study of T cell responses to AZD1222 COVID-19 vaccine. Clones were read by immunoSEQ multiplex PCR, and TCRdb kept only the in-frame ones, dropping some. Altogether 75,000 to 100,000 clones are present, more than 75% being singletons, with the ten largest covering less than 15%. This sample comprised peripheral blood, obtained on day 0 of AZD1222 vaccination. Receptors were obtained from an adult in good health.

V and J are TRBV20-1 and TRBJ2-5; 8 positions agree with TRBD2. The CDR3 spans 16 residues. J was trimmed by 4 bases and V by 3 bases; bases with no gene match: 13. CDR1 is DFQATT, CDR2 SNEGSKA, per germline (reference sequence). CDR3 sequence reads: CSASGASGPSGETQYF. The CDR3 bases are TGCAGTGCTAGTGGGGCTAGCGGGCCCTCAGGAGAGACCCAGTACTTC.

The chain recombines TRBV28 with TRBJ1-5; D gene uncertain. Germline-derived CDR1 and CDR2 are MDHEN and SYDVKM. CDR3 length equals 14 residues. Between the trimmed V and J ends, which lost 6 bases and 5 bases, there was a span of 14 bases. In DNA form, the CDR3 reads TGTGCCAGCAGGACACCCGGAACTCATCAGCCCCAGCATTTT. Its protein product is CASRTPGTHQPQHF.

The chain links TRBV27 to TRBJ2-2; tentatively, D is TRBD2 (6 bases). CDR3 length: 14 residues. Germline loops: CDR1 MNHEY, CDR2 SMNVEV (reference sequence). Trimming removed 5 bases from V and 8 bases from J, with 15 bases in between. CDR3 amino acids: CASSGSGFRGELFF. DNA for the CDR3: TGTGCCAGCAGTGGGAGCGGGTTCAGGGGGGAGCTGTTTTTT.

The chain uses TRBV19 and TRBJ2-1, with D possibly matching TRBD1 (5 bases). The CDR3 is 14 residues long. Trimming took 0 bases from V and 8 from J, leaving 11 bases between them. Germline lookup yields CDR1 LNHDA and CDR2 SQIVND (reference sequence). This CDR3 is CASSIEGRDDEQFF. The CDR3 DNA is TGTGCCAGTAGTATAGAAGGCAGGGATGATGAGCAGTTCTTC.

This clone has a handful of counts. The CDR3 here is CASSLDIDSPLHF. The DNA for the CDR3 is TGTGCCAGCAGCTTGGACATCGATTCACCCCTCCACTTT. V and J are TRBV11-1 and TRBJ1-6, with D possibly matching TRBD1 (5 bases). The CDR3 has 13 amino acids. Trimming stripped 3 bases from V and 8 bases from J, with 8 bases between. CDR1 is SGHAT, CDR2 FQDESV, per germline (reference sequence).

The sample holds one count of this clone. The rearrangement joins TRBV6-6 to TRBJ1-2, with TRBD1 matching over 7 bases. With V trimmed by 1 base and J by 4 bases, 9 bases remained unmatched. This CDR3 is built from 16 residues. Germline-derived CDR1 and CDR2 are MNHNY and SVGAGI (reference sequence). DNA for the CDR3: TGTGCCAGCAGTTACTTATTAGCGACAGGGTCCTATGGCTACACCTTC. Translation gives CASSYLLATGSYGYTF.

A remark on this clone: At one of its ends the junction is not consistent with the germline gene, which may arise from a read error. The CDR3 coding sequence is TGTGCCAGCAGCGTAGAGCCCGATTCAGGGGCCCCTCTCACCTATACGCGATCCGCCTTC. As protein: CASSVEPDSGAPLTYTRSAF. The J gene is TRBJ1-2, the V gene TRBV9; TRBD1 might be the D (6 bases). Looked up from germline, CDR1 is SGDLS and CDR2 is YYNGEE. The CDR3 is made up of 20 amino acids.

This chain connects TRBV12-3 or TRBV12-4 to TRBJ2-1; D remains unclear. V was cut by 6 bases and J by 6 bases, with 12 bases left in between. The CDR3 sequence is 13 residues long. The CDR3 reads CASSPPVGNEQFF. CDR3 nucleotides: TGTGCCAGCAGCCCCCCCGTGGGCAATGAGCAGTTCTTC.

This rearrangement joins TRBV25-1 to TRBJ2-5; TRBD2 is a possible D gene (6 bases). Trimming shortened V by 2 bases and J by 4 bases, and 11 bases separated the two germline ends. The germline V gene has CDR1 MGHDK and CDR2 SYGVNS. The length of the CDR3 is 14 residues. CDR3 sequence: CASSEAGPLETQYF. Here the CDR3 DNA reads TGTGCCAGCAGTGAAGCGGGGCCGCTAGAGACCCAGTACTTC. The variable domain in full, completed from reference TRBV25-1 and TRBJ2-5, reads EADIYQTPRYLVIGTGKKITLECSQTMGHDKMYWYQQDPGMELHLIHYSYGVNSTEKGDLSSESTVSRIRTEHFPLTLESARPSHTSQYLCASSEAGPLETQYFGPGTRLLVL.

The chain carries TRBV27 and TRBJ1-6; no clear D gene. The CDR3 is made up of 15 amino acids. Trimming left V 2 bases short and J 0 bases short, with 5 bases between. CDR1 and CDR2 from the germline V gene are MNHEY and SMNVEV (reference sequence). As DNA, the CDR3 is TGTGCCAGCAGTTTAGCACGCTCCTATAATTCACCCCTCCACTTT. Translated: CASSLARSYNSPLHF.

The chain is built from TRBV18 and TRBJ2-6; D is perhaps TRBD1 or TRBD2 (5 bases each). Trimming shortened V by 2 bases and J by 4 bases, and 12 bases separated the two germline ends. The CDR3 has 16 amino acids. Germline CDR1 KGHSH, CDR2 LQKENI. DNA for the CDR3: TGTGCCAGCTCACCAGACTCGGGGCTAGGGGCCAACGTCCTGACTTTC. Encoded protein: CASSPDSGLGANVLTF.

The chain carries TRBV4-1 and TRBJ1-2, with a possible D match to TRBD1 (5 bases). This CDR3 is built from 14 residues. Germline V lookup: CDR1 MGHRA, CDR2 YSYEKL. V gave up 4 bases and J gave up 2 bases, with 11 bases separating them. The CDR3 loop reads CASSRGTVNYGYTF. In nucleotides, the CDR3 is TGCGCCAGCAGCCGAGGGACGGTAAACTATGGCTACACCTTC.

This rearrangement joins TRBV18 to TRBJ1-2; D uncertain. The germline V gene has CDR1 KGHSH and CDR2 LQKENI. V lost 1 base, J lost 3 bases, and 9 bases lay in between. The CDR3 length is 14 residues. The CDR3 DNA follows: TGTGCCAGCTCACCACAGGCGAACGACTATGGCTACACCTTC. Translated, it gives CASSPQANDYGYTF.

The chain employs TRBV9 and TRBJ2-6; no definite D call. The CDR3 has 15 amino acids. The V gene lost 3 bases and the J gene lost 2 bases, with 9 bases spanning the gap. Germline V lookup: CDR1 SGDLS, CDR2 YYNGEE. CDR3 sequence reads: CASSDDLTGANVLTF. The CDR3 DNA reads TGTGCCAGCAGCGATGATTTGACTGGGGCCAACGTCCTGACTTTC. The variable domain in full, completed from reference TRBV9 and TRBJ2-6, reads DSGVTQTPKHLITATGQRVTLRCSPRSGDLSVYWYQQSLDQGLQFLIQYYNGEERAKGNILERFSAQQFPDLHSELNLSSLELGDSALYFCASSDDLTGANVLTFGAGSRLTVL.

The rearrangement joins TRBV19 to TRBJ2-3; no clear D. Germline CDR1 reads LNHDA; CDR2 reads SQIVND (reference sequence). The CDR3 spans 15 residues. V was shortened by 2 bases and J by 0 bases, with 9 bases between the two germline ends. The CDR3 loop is CASSIYSESTDTQYF. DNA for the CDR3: TGTGCCAGTAGTATATATTCCGAGAGCACAGATACGCAGTATTTT.

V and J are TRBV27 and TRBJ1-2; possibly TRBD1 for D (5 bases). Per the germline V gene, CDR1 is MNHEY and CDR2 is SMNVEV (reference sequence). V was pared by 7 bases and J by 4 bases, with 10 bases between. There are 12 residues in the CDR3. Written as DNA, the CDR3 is TGTGCCAGCAACCCGGGGCGCTATGGCTACACCTTC. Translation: CASNPGRYGYTF.

CDR3 bases: TGTGCCAGCAGCCCAACAGGGGGCGGGACAGATACGCAGTATTTT. Its protein is CASSPTGGGTDTQYF. The V call is TRBV5-4, the J call TRBJ2-3; 9 bases fit TRBD1. Per germline, CDR1 SGHNT and CDR2 YYREEE (reference sequence). J lost 3 bases, V lost 4 bases, and 6 bases had no gene match. This CDR3 contains 15 residues. The whole variable domain, filled in from reference TRBV5-4 and TRBJ2-3, reads ETGVTQSPTHLIKTRGQQVTLRCSSQSGHNTVSWYQQALGQGPQFIFQYYREEENGRGNFPPRFSGLQFPNYSSELNVNALELDDSALYLCASSPTGGGTDTQYFGPGTRLTVL.

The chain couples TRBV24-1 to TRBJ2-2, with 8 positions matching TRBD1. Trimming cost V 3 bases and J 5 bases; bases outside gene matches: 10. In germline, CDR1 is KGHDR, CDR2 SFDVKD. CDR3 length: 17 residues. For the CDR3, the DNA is TGTGCCACCAGTGATATACTGGGCAGGGGGCGGACCGGGGAGCTGTTTTTT. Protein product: CATSDILGRGRTGELFF.

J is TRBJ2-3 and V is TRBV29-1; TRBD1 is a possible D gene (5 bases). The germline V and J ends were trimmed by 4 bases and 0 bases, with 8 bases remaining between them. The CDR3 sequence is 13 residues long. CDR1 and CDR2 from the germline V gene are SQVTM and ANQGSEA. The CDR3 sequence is CSVVAGSTDTQYF. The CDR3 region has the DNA TGCAGCGTTGTGGCAGGGAGCACAGATACGCAGTATTTT.

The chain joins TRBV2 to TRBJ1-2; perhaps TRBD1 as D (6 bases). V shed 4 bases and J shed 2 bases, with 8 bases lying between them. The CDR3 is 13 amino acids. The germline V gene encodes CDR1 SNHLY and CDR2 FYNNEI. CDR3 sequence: CASSVQGNYGYTF. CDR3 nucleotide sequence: TGTGCCAGCAGTGTACAGGGAAACTATGGCTACACCTTC.

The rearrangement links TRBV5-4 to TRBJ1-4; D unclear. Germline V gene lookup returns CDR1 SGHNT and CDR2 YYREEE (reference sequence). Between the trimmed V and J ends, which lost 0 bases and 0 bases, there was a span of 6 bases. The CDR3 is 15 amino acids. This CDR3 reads CASSLDGSTNEKLFF. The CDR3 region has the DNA TGTGCCAGCAGCTTGGACGGATCAACTAATGAAAAACTGTTTTTT.

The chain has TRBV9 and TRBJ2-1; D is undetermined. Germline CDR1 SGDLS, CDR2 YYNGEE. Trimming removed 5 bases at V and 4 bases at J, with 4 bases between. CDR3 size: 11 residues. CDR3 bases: TGTGCCAGCAGTTTTTACAATGAGCAGTTCTTC. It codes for CASSFYNEQFF.

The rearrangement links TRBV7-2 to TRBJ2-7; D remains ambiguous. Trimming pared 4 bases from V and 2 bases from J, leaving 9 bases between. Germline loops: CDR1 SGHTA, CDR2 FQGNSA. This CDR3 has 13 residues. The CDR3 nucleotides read TGTGCCAGCAGCTCAGGACGGACCTACGAGCAGTACTTC. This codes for CASSSGRTYEQYF.

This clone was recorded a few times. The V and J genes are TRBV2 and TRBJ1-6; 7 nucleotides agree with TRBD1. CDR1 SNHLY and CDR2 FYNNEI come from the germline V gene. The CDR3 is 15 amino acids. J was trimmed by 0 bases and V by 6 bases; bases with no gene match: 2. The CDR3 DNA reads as TGTGCCAGCAGGACAGGGAGCTCCTATAATTCACCCCTCCACTTT. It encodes CASRTGSSYNSPLHF. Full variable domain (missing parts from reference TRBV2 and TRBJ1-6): EPEVTQTPSHQVTQMGQEVILRCVPISNHLYFYWYRQILGQKVEFLVSFYNNEISEKSEIFDDQFSVERPDGSNFTLKIRSTKLEDSAMYFCASRTGSSYNSPLHFGNGTRLTVT.

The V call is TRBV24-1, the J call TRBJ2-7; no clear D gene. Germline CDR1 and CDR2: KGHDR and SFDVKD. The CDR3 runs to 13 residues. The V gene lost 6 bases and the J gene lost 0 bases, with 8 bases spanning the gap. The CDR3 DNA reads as TGTGCCACCAGTAGTCCAAGCTCCTACGAGCAGTACTTC. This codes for CATSSPSSYEQYF.